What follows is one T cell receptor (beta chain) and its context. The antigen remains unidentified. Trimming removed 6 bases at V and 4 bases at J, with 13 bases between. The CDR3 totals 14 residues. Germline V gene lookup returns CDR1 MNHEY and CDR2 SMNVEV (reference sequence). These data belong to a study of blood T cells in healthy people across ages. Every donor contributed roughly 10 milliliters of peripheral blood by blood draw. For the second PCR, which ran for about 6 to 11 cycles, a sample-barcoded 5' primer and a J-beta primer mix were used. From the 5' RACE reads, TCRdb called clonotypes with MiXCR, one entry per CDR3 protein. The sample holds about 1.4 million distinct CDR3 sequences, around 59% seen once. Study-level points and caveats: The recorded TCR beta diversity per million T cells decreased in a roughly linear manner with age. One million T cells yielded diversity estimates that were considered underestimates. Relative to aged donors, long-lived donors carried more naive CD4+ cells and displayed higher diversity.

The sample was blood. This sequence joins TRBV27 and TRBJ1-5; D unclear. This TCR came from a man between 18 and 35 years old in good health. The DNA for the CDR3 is TGTGCCAGCAGCAAAAGAGTGGGGAATCAGCCCCAGCATTTT. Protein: CASSKRVGNQPQHF.